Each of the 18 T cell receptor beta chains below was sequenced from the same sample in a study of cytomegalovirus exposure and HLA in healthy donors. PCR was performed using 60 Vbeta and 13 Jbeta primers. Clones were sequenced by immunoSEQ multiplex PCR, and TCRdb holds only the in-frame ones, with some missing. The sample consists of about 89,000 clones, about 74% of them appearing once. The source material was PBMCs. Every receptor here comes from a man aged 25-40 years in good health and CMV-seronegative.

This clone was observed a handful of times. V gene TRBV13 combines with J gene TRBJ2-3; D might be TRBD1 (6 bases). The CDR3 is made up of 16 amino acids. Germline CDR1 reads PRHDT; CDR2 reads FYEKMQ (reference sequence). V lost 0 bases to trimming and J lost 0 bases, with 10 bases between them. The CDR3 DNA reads TGTGCCAGCAGCTTAGGCACAGGGTCAAGCACAGATACGCAGTATTTT. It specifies CASSLGTGSSTDTQYF.

The CDR3 spells CASSVSGRAPNHEQFF. CDR3 in DNA: TGTGCCAGCAGCGTTAGCGGGAGGGCCCCCAATCATGAGCAGTTCTTC. This rearrangement joins TRBV7-2 to TRBJ2-1; 11 bases agree with TRBD2. The trim removed 5 bases at V and 8 bases at J, leaving 11 bases unmatched. The germline V gene has CDR1 SGHTA and CDR2 FQGNSA. The CDR3 length is 16 residues. The variable domain in full, with the rest retrieved from reference TRBV7-2 and TRBJ2-1, is GAGVSQSPSNKVTEKGKDVELRCDPISGHTALYWYRQSLGQGLEFLIYFQGNSAPDKSGLPSDRFSAERTGGSVSTLTIQRTQQEDSAVYLCASSVSGRAPNHEQFFGPGTRLTVL.

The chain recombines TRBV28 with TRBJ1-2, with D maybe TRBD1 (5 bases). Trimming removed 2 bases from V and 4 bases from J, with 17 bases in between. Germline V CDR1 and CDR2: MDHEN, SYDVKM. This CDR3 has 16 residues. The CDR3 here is CASSLLDNRRFYGYTF. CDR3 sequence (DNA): TGTGCCAGCAGTTTACTCGATAACAGGCGCTTCTATGGCTACACCTTC.

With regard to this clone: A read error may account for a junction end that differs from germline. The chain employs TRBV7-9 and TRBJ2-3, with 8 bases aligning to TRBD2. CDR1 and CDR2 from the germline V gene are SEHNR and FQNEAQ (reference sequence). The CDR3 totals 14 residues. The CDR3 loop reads CSSSLLAGTDTQYF. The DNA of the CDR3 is TGTTCCAGCAGCTTACTAGCGGGCACAGATACGCAGTATTTT.

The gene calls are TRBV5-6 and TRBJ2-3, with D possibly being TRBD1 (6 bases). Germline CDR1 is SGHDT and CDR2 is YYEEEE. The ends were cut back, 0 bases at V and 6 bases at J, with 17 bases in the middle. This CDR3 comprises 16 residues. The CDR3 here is CASSLVSGVGLDTQYF. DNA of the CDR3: TGTGCCAGCAGCTTGGTGTCAGGGGTCGGGTTGGATACGCAGTATTTT.

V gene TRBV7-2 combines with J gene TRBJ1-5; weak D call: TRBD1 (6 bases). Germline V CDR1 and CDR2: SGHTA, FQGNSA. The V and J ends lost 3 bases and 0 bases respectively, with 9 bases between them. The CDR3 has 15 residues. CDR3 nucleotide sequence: TGTGCCAGCAGCTTGTGGACAGATAGCAATCAGCCCCAGCATTTT. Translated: CASSLWTDSNQPQHF.

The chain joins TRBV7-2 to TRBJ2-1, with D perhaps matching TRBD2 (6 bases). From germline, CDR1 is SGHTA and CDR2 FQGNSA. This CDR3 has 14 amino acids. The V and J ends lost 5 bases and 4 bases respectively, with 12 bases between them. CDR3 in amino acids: CASSPEGLYNEQFF. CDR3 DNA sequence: TGTGCCAGCAGCCCGGAGGGTCTGTACAATGAGCAGTTCTTC.

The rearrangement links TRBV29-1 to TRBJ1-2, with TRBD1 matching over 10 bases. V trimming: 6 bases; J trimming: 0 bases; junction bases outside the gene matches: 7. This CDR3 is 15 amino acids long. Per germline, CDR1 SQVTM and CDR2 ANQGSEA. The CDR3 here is CSVGDRGETNYGYTF. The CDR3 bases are TGCAGCGTGGGGGACAGGGGCGAAACTAACTATGGCTACACCTTC.

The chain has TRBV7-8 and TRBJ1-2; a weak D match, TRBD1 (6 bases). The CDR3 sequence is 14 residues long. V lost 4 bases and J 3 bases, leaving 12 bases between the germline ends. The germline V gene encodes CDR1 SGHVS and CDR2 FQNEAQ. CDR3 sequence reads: CASSSRTEYYGYTF. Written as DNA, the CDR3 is TGTGCCAGCAGCTCCCGGACAGAATACTATGGCTACACCTTC.

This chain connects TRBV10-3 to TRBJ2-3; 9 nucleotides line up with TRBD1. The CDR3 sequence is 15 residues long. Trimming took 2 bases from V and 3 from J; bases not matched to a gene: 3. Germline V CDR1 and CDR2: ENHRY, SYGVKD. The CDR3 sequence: CAISEGTGKTDTQYF. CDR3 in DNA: TGTGCCATCAGTGAGGGGACAGGGAAGACAGATACGCAGTATTTT.

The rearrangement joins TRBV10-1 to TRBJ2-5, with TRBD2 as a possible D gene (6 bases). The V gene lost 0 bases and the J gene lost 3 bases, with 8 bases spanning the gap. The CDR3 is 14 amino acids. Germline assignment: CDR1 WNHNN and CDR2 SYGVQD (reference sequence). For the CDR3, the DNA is TGCGCCAGCAGTGAGTCTAGCGGAAAAGAGACCCAGTACTTC. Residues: CASSESSGKETQYF.

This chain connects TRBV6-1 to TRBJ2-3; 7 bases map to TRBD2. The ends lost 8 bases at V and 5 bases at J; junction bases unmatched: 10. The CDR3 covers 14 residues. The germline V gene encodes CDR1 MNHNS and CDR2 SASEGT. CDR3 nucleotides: TGTGCCAGCTCTCTCGGGGGGTGGGGAGATACGCAGTATTTT. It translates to CASSLGGWGDTQYF.

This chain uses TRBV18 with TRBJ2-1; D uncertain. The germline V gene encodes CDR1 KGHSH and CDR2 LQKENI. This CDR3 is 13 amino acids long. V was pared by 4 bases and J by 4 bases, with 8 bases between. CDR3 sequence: CASSLAPYNEQFF. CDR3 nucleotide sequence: TGTGCCAGCTCACTTGCGCCGTACAATGAGCAGTTCTTC.

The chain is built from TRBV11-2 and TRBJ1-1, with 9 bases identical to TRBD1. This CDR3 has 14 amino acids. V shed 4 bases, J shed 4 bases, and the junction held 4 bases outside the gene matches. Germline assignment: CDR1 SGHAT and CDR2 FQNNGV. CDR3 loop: CASSSGTGSTEAFF. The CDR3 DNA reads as TGTGCCAGCAGCTCCGGGACAGGGAGCACTGAAGCTTTCTTT.

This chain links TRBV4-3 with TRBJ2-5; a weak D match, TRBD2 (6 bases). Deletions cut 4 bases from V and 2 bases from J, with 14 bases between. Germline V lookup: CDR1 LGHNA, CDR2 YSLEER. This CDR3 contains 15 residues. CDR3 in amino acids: CASSPRRGIQETQYF. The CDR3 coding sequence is TGCGCCAGCAGCCCTAGACGGGGGATACAAGAGACCCAGTACTTC.

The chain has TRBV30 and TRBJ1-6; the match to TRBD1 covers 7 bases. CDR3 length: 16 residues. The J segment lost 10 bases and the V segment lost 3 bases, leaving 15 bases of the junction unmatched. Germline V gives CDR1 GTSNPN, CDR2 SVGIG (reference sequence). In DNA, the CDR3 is TGTGCCTGGAGAGCGAAACAGGGGATCCTCTCGTCACCCCTCCACTTT. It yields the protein CAWRAKQGILSSPLHF.

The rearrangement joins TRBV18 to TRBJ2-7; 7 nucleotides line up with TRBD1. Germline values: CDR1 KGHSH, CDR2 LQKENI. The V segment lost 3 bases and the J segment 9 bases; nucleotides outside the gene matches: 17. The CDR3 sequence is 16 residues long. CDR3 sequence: CASSPTGFDARVTQYF. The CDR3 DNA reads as TGTGCCAGCTCACCGACAGGGTTTGATGCGAGGGTGACGCAGTACTTC.

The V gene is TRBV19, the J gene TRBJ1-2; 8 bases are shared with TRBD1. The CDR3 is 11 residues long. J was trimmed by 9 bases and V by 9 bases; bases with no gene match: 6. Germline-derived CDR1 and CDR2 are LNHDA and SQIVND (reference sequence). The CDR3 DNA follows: TGTGCCAGCAGGACAGGGTCCAGCTACACCTTC. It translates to CASRTGSSYTF.